What follows describes a single T cell receptor beta chain. This entry is derived from a study of blood T cell repertoires in COVID-19. In the authors' methods: The assay estimated nucleated cells by amplifying reference gene primers. Clones were read by immunoSEQ multiplex PCR, and TCRdb kept only the in-frame ones, dropping some. That table supplies the V and J calls and clone size; D and trimming were determined from the DNA. Of around 300,000 clones listed, about nine tenths were seen once; the top ten hold less than 9.5%. Participants spanned ages about 18 to 95 years and resided in roughly 22 US areas. Donors of Cohort 3 who recovered were those that had two negative PCRs, clearance, or symptom resolution. Per the germline V gene, CDR1 is SGHDT and CDR2 is YYEEEE. The CDR3 is 16 residues long. V lost 0 bases, J lost 0 bases, and 10 bases lay in between.

This sequence joins TRBV5-6 and TRBJ2-1; a possible D gene is TRBD1 (6 bases). The sequenced material came from PBMCs or T cells enriched from blood (not recorded which). This sequence originates from a woman aged 25-40 years who had recovered from COVID-19. The CDR3, as DNA: TGTGCCAGCAGCTTGGGGCAGGGGTCCTCCTACAATGAGCAGTTCTTC. It is translated as CASSLGQGSSYNEQFF.